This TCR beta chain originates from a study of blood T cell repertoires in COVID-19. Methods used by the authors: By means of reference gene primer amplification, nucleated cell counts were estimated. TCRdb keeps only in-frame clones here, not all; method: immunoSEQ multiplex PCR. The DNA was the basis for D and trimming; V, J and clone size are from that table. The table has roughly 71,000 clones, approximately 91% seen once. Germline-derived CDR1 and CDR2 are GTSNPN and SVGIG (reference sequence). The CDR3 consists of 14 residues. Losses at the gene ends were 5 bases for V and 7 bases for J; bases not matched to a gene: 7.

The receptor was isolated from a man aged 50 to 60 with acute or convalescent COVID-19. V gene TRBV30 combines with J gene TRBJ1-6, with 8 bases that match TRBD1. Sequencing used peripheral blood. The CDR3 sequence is CAWDRGLTNSPLHF. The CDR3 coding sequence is TGTGCCTGGGACAGGGGTTTGACAAATTCACCCCTCCACTTT.